Below are 27 T cell receptor beta chains sequenced from a single sample in a study of blood T cell repertoires in COVID-19. This table comes from immunoSEQ multiplex PCR, and its TCRdb copy is limited to in-frame clones, with some not included. The top ten hold roughly 5% of the sample, which has approximately 57,000 clones, about 85% seen once. The specimen sequenced was peripheral blood. Receptors originate from a man aged 35 to 55 with active COVID-19.

This clone turned up a few times. The chain joins TRBV28 to TRBJ2-7; 7 bases agree with TRBD1. J lost 5 bases, V lost 5 bases, and 12 bases had no gene match. CDR3 length: 15 residues. The germline V gene encodes CDR1 MDHEN and CDR2 SYDVKM. CDR3 sequence (DNA): TGTGCCAGCAGTCCCCCGGGACAGCGGTCGAACGAGCAGTACTTC. This gives the protein CASSPPGQRSNEQYF.

This sequence joins TRBV5-6 and TRBJ2-1; possible D gene TRBD2, 5 bases. Germline values: CDR1 SGHDT, CDR2 YYEEEE. V lost 5 bases and J 6 bases, leaving 9 bases between the germline ends. The CDR3 is made up of 12 amino acids. CDR3 nucleotide sequence: TGTGCCAGCAGTCGGACTTCCAATGAGCAGTTCTTC. It yields the protein CASSRTSNEQFF.

This clone was recorded a few times. The gene calls are TRBV5-6 and TRBJ1-5, with 9 bases matching TRBD1. Germline values: CDR1 SGHDT, CDR2 YYEEEE. This CDR3 spans 14 amino acids. V shed 4 bases, J shed 2 bases, and the junction held 1 base outside the gene matches. The CDR3 sequence is CASSRTGGNQPQHF. In nucleotides, the CDR3 is TGTGCCAGCAGCAGGACAGGGGGCAATCAGCCCCAGCATTTT.

The chain uses TRBV7-6 and TRBJ2-1; TRBD2 agrees at 7 bases. Germline CDR1 SGHVS, CDR2 FNYEAQ. V gave up 5 bases and J gave up 8 bases; unmatched junction bases: 9. The CDR3 totals 14 residues. CDR3 in amino acids: CASSLTGGNDEQFF. CDR3 DNA sequence: TGTGCCAGCAGCCTTACGGGAGGAAACGATGAGCAGTTCTTC.

Notes on this clone: A much larger clone differs by one base, so this may be a read error. The V gene is TRBV6-2 or TRBV6-3, the J gene TRBJ2-3; D not resolved. V dropped 5 bases and J dropped 2 bases, with 2 bases sitting between them. Germline V gene data show CDR1 as MNHEY and CDR2 as SVGEGT. This CDR3 has 11 amino acids. The CDR3 DNA reads TGTGCCAGCAGTCACACAGATACGCAGTATTTT. Its protein product is CASSHTDTQYF.

The chain carries TRBV3-1 (or the pseudogene TRBV3-2) and TRBJ2-1, with 9 bases matching TRBD2. Germline V gene data show CDR1 as LGHDT and CDR2 as YNNKEL (reference sequence). The CDR3 runs 17 residues. With V trimmed by 5 bases and J by 8 bases, 16 bases remained unmatched. DNA for the CDR3: TGTGCCAGCAGCGCTCGGGGACTAGCCAGAGTAGCAGATGAGCAGTTCTTC. It is translated as CASSARGLARVADEQFF.

This chain links TRBV11-2 with TRBJ2-3, with 14 bases that match TRBD2. The CDR3 length is 16 residues. In germline, CDR1 is SGHAT, CDR2 FQNNGV. Unmatched junction bases numbered 2, after V lost 1 base and J lost 5 bases. The CDR3 spells CASSLGTSGRIDTQYF. The CDR3 DNA reads TGTGCCAGCAGCTTAGGGACTAGCGGGAGGATAGATACGCAGTATTTT.

The chain employs TRBV6-8 and TRBJ2-3; maybe TRBD2 (6 bases). V lost 8 bases and J 6 bases, leaving 15 bases between the germline ends. CDR1 is MNHGY and CDR2 is SAAAGT in the germline V gene. The CDR3 is made up of 13 amino acids. CDR3 sequence: CASRPGREDTQYF. CDR3 sequence (DNA): TGTGCCAGCCGCCCCGGGAGAGAGGATACGCAGTATTTT.

The gene calls are TRBV28 and TRBJ1-5; TRBD1 matches at 7 bases. V shed 6 bases, J shed 5 bases, and the junction held 7 bases outside the gene matches. In germline, CDR1 is MDHEN, CDR2 SYDVKM. The CDR3 consists of 14 residues. This chain's CDR3 is CASRAQGGHQPQHF. The CDR3, as DNA: TGTGCCAGCAGAGCCCAGGGGGGCCATCAGCCCCAGCATTTT.

The rearrangement links TRBV28 to TRBJ1-3; D perhaps matches TRBD1 (5 bases). The CDR3 contains 13 residues. The germline CDR1 and CDR2 sequences are MDHEN and SYDVKM. Trimming removed 3 bases at V and 7 bases at J, with 10 bases between. The CDR3 is CASSLTVWNTIYF. The CDR3 nucleotides are TGTGCCAGCAGTTTGACAGTGTGGAACACCATATATTTT.

The chain combines TRBV21-1 with TRBJ2-2; the table assigns TRBD2, which was not confirmed against the DNA. TRBV21-1 corresponds to a pseudogene. CDR3 length: 18 amino acids. Written as DNA, the CDR3 is TGTGCCAGACCGGGACTAGCGGGAGGGGTTGGCAACACCGGGGAGCTGTTTTTT. Encoded protein: CARPGLAGGVGNTGELFF.

The chain couples TRBV15 to TRBJ1-3; the D gene is possibly TRBD1 (5 bases). CDR3 length equals 17 residues. Germline-derived CDR1 and CDR2 are LNHNV and YYDKDF (reference sequence). V lost 0 bases and J lost 1, with 13 bases in between. The CDR3 region is CATSRDIKGPSGNTIYF. The CDR3 coding sequence is TGTGCCACCAGCAGAGATATCAAGGGGCCATCTGGAAACACCATATATTTT.

This clone is a singleton in its sample. The J gene is TRBJ1-4, the V gene TRBV10-2; no clear D gene. The CDR3 extends over 15 amino acids. Per germline, CDR1 WSHSY and CDR2 SAAADI. V was trimmed by 4 bases and J by 4 bases, leaving 13 bases between them. The CDR3: CASSGRHEGNEKLFF. The CDR3 nucleotides read TGCGCCAGCAGTGGTAGACATGAGGGTAATGAAAAACTGTTTTTT.

DNA for the CDR3: TGTGCCAGCAGTGCCGACCCCGGCGGGTATGGCTACACCTTC. Protein product: CASSADPGGYGYTF. The rearrangement uses TRBV6-4 and TRBJ1-2; D ambiguous. V gave up 4 bases and J gave up 5 bases, with 14 bases separating them. CDR3 length: 14 residues. The V gene's germline CDR1 is MRHNA and CDR2 SNTAGT.

The rearrangement joins TRBV30 to TRBJ2-5, with D possibly TRBD2 on 6 matching bases. The CDR3 totals 12 residues. V lost 2 bases and J 5 bases, leaving 9 bases between the germline ends. Germline V CDR1 and CDR2: GTSNPN, SVGIG (reference sequence). This chain's CDR3 is CAWSPAGETQYF. The CDR3 bases are TGTGCCTGGAGTCCAGCGGGCGAGACCCAGTACTTC. Full variable domain (outside the CDR3, taken from reference TRBV30 and TRBJ2-5): SQTIHQWPATLVQPVGSPLSLECTVEGTSNPNLYWYRQAAGRGLQLLFYSVGIGQISSEVPQNLSASRPQDRQFILSSKKLLLSDSGFYLCAWSPAGETQYFGPGTRLLVL.

This clone was found a few times. The chain links TRBV19 to TRBJ2-1; 15 bases map to TRBD2. V lost 5 bases and J lost 7; bases outside the gene matches: 9. This CDR3 contains 17 residues. Germline V gives CDR1 LNHDA, CDR2 SQIVND (reference sequence). The CDR3 loop reads CASSSGGLAGGWNEQFF. The CDR3 DNA is TGTGCCAGTAGTTCCGGGGGACTAGCGGGAGGATGGAATGAGCAGTTCTTC.

This clone appeared a single time. The chain joins TRBV6-5 to TRBJ1-1, with 10 bases identical to TRBD1. This CDR3 is built from 14 residues. Looked up from germline, CDR1 is MNHEY and CDR2 is SVGAGI. The V segment lost 7 bases and the J segment 10 bases; nucleotides outside the gene matches: 12. CDR3 residues: CASTTTGGEGVAFF. In nucleotides, the CDR3 is TGTGCCAGCACCACGACAGGGGGCGAAGGGGTAGCTTTCTTT.

The chain has TRBV12-3 or TRBV12-4 and TRBJ2-6; D ambiguous. The CDR3 loop spans 13 amino acids. Trimming stripped 8 bases from V and 1 base from J, with 6 bases between. CDR3 sequence reads: CASRYSGANVLTF. CDR3 nucleotides: TGTGCCAGCCGGTATTCTGGGGCCAACGTCCTGACTTTC.

The V and J genes are TRBV5-1 and TRBJ2-3; 8 nucleotides match TRBD1. With 4 bases clipped from V and 12 bases from J, the junction kept 13 bases outside the gene matches. CDR3 length: 14 amino acids. In germline, CDR1 is SGHRS, CDR2 YFSETQ. This chain's CDR3 is CASSTQTGAIFQYF. The CDR3 DNA follows: TGCGCCAGCAGCACCCAGACAGGGGCGATTTTCCAGTATTTT.

This chain links TRBV6-2 or TRBV6-3 with TRBJ1-5; weak D call: TRBD1 (5 bases). Germline V gene data show CDR1 as MNHEY and CDR2 as SVGEGT. V shed 5 bases and J shed 0 bases, with 29 bases lying between them. This CDR3 has 21 amino acids. The CDR3 DNA reads as TGTGCCAGCAGTCCGCTAAGGGAGGGGTGGCTCCCGAAAAATAGCAATCAGCCCCAGCATTTT. Amino acid sequence: CASSPLREGWLPKNSNQPQHF.

J is TRBJ1-1 and V is TRBV19; no clear D. V was shortened by 5 bases and J by 2 bases, with 9 bases between the two germline ends. The germline gives CDR1 LNHDA, CDR2 SQIVND (reference sequence). The CDR3 is 13 amino acids. CDR3 DNA: TGTGCCAGTAGTGTCACAGCTAACACTGAAGCTTTCTTT. This codes for CASSVTANTEAFF.

The chain uses TRBV5-4 and TRBJ1-1; 12 bases line up with TRBD1. Germline assignment: CDR1 SGHNT and CDR2 YYREEE (reference sequence). CDR3 length: 17 residues. With V trimmed by 3 bases and J by 0 bases, 6 bases remained unmatched. The CDR3 region has the DNA TGTGCCAGCAGCTCGGGACAGGGGGCTGGGATGAACACTGAAGCTTTCTTT. Residues: CASSSGQGAGMNTEAFF.

The rearrangement joins TRBV6-5 to TRBJ2-1; D remains ambiguous. V was cut by 8 bases and J by 0 bases, with 8 bases left in between. The CDR3 consists of 13 residues. Germline CDR1 is MNHEY and CDR2 is SVGAGI. For the CDR3, the DNA is TGTGCCAGCCGCTCCAGCTCCTACAATGAGCAGTTCTTC. The encoded protein is CASRSSSYNEQFF.

This chain joins TRBV27 and TRBJ1-6, with a tentative D call TRBD1 (5 bases). V was pared by 3 bases and J by 5 bases, with 8 bases between. CDR1 MNHEY and CDR2 SMNVEV come from the germline V gene (reference sequence). CDR3 length equals 14 residues. CDR3 loop: CASSFRANNSPLHF. In DNA form, the CDR3 reads TGTGCCAGCAGTTTCAGGGCAAATAATTCACCCCTCCACTTT.

The chain joins TRBV7-3 to TRBJ2-1, with 9 nucleotides matching TRBD2. Germline V CDR1 and CDR2: SGHTA, FQGTGA. V was clipped by 5 bases and J by 6 bases; unmatched bases: 8. The CDR3 spans 15 residues. In nucleotides, the CDR3 is TGTGCCAGCAGCCGTAGCGGGAGCCTACTCAATGAGCAGTTCTTC. Translating it yields CASSRSGSLLNEQFF.

This rearrangement joins TRBV5-4 to TRBJ2-7; possibly TRBD2 for D (5 bases). Trimming removed 5 bases from V and 2 bases from J, with 11 bases in between. The CDR3 loop spans 13 amino acids. In germline, CDR1 is SGHNT, CDR2 YYREEE (reference sequence). CDR3 DNA sequence: TGTGCCAGCAGTTTTCAGGAGGCCTACGAGCAGTACTTC. This translates into CASSFQEAYEQYF.

This chain uses TRBV7-8 with TRBJ1-2; TRBD1 matches 11 bases. The CDR3 covers 14 residues. The junction had 0 bases not matched to a gene; V was cut back by 3 bases and J by 3 bases. Germline assignment: CDR1 SGHVS and CDR2 FQNEAQ. The CDR3 sequence is CASSLGQGDYGYTF. The CDR3 DNA reads as TGTGCCAGCAGCTTGGGACAGGGGGACTATGGCTACACCTTC.